Listed below are T cell receptor beta chains from one sample, sequenced in a study of cytomegalovirus exposure and HLA in healthy donors. The protocol was immunoSEQ multiplex PCR, while the TCRdb copy is restricted to in-frame clones and leaves out a portion. The sample carries around 130,000 clones, around 72% recorded once. Sequencing was performed on PBMCs. These receptors originate from a woman aged 40 to 50 in good health and CMV-seronegative. Each CDR3 is given without its conserved first and last residue. Size values are once, few and many counts, or a class for expanded clones, and some rows have none.

V gene	clone size	J gene	CDR3 protein
TRBV11-2	.	TRBJ1-3	ASSYSTGISGNTIY
TRBV28	.	TRBJ2-7	ASSLGQDYEQY
TRBV7-6	once	TRBJ2-7	ASSSSGTSLGEQY
TRBV25-1	.	TRBJ1-4	ASSDPRGLGEKLF
TRBV20-1	.	TRBJ2-5	SARRSETQY
TRBV6-6	few	TRBJ2-3	ASTYGAGGADTQY
TRBV5-4	.	TRBJ2-3	ASSLVRGGGVSDTQY
TRBV28	.	TRBJ1-1	ASSTGQEIYPEAF
TRBV7-9	once	TRBJ2-6	ASSPWTSRYSGANVLT
TRBV7-9	.	TRBJ2-7	ASSSTERGSSYEQY
TRBV29-1	.	TRBJ2-7	SVGTGSSYEQY
TRBV5-1	.	TRBJ2-3	ASSPTLAVDTQY
TRBV5-4	.	TRBJ2-1	ASSFPPAGAYNEQF
TRBV29-1	.	TRBJ1-4	SFSPGQGAEKLF